The 5 T cell receptor beta chains below were found in one sample sequenced in a study of response to subunit inactivated influenza vaccine. From the RT-PCR reads, TCRdb called clonotypes with MiXCR, one entry per CDR3 protein. The table shows under 200,000 distinct CDR3 sequences, with approximately 11% occurring only once. The sample consisted of non-naive T cells sorted from PBMCs, taken 45 days after vaccination. The receptors stem from a man in his fifties or sixties who received an inactivated influenza vaccine.

The chain couples TRBV18 to TRBJ2-7; the match to TRBD1 covers 9 bases. The CDR3 sequence is 14 residues long. Looked up from germline, CDR1 is KGHSH and CDR2 is LQKENI. Losses at the gene ends were 2 bases for V and 3 bases for J; bases not matched to a gene: 2. The CDR3 coding sequence is TGTGCCAGCTCACCAGCGGGACAGGGCTACGAGCAGTACTTC. Amino acids: CASSPAGQGYEQYF.

This clonotype was counted many times. The chain combines TRBV27 with TRBJ2-7; D might be TRBD2 (6 bases). This CDR3 has 16 amino acids. V was shortened by 3 bases and J by 1 base, with 16 bases between the two germline ends. Germline values: CDR1 MNHEY, CDR2 SMNVEV (reference sequence). CDR3 sequence (DNA): TGTGCCAGCAGTTTTTCATCGGCGGGGTCTTCCTACGAGCAGTACTTC. Amino acids: CASSFSSAGSSYEQYF.

This clonotype was observed a few times. This chain joins TRBV4-2 and TRBJ2-5; 8 bases agree with TRBD2. The trim removed 0 bases at V and 9 bases at J, leaving 15 bases unmatched. Germline CDR1 and CDR2: LGHNA and YNFKEQ. This CDR3 has 17 amino acids. CDR3 coding DNA: TGTGCCAGCAGCCAAGATGGAGGTAGCGGGGACCCGGGGGCCCAGTACTTC. This encodes CASSQDGGSGDPGAQYF.

In this sample, this clonotype turned up a few times. The chain employs TRBV7-2 and TRBJ2-3; D unresolved. Germline CDR1 and CDR2: SGHTA and FQGNSA. The CDR3 covers 12 residues. The V end was cut by 5 bases, the J end by 6 bases, with 9 bases between. CDR3 bases: TGTGCCAGCAGCGCAATGGGGGATACGCAGTATTTT. Translation gives CASSAMGDTQYF.

This clonotype was picked up a small number of times. J is TRBJ1-1 and V is TRBV5-5; possibly TRBD1 for D (6 bases). Trimming shortened V by 0 bases and J by 4 bases, and 13 bases separated the two germline ends. This CDR3 has 15 amino acids. Germline V gives CDR1 SGHKS, CDR2 YYEKEE (reference sequence). Here the CDR3 reads CASSLVAGAGTEAFF. CDR3 DNA: TGTGCCAGCAGCTTGGTGGCAGGGGCCGGCACTGAAGCTTTCTTT. Drawing the rest from reference TRBV5-5 and TRBJ1-1, the complete variable domain is DAGVTQSPTHLIKTRGQQVTLRCSPISGHKSVSWYQQVLGQGPQFIFQYYEKEERGRGNFPDRFSARQFPNYSSELNVNALLLGDSALYLCASSLVAGAGTEAFFGQGTRLTVV.